Listed here are 28 T cell receptor beta chains from one sample, sequenced in a study of blood T cell repertoires in COVID-19. Clones were sequenced by immunoSEQ multiplex PCR, and TCRdb holds only the in-frame ones, with some missing. The data contain around 69,000 clones, roughly 80% of them singletons. The sequenced sample consisted of peripheral blood. The receptors were gathered from a man aged 45 to 65 with active COVID-19.

The V call is TRBV4-2, the J call TRBJ2-3, with 11 bases lining up with TRBD1. This CDR3 contains 14 residues. With V trimmed by 1 base and J by 14 bases, 8 bases remained unmatched. From germline, CDR1 is LGHNA and CDR2 YNFKEQ. The DNA for the CDR3 is TGTGCCAGCAGCCAAGTTATGGGCGGGACAGGGGGGTATTTT. Its protein is CASSQVMGGTGGYF.

The chain has TRBV5-4 and TRBJ2-1; 11 bases are shared with TRBD2. Germline V lookup: CDR1 SGHNT, CDR2 YYREEE (reference sequence). After removal of 0 bases from V and 8 bases from J, the junction contained 4 bases not matched to a gene. This CDR3 region has 15 residues. CDR3 bases: TGTGCCAGCAGCTTGGAGTTAGCGGGAGGGTATGAGCAGTTCTTC. This sequence encodes CASSLELAGGYEQFF.

CDR3 bases: TGTGCCAGCAGCTTCCAGGGCGATGACTACGAGCAGTACTTC. It specifies CASSFQGDDYEQYF. The V and J genes are TRBV11-3 and TRBJ2-7, with a possible D match to TRBD1 (5 bases). With 3 bases removed from V and 3 bases from J, the gap between germline ends came to 12 bases. The CDR3 sequence is 14 residues long. The V gene's germline CDR1 is SGHNT and CDR2 YENEEA.

The chain links TRBV5-1 to TRBJ2-2; 7 bases fit TRBD2. Germline V gene lookup returns CDR1 SGHRS and CDR2 YFSETQ. V was pared by 4 bases and J by 5 bases, with 8 bases of the junction left unmatched. CDR3 size: 15 residues. CDR3 sequence reads: CASSAPSGATGELFF. The CDR3 DNA is TGCGCCAGCAGCGCACCTAGCGGTGCTACCGGGGAGCTGTTTTTT.

V usage is TRBV7-2 and J usage is TRBJ2-6; TRBD1 is a possible D gene (6 bases). The V gene lost 2 bases and the J gene lost 2 bases, with 10 bases spanning the gap. Germline V gene sequence: CDR1 SGHTA, CDR2 FQGNSA. The CDR3 loop spans 16 amino acids. The CDR3 DNA reads TGTGCCAGCAGCTTATATGCAGGGGCTGGGGCCAACGTCCTGACTTTC. It yields the protein CASSLYAGAGANVLTF.

This clone was counted a single time. The chain combines TRBV18 with TRBJ1-3; D possibly corresponds to TRBD1 (5 bases). This CDR3 contains 15 residues. Between the trimmed V and J ends, which lost 3 bases and 3 bases, there was a span of 12 bases. Looked up from germline, CDR1 is KGHSH and CDR2 is LQKENI. The CDR3 DNA follows: TGTGCCAGCTCACCTCAGGGAAGAGGTGGAAACACCATATATTTT. Its translation: CASSPQGRGGNTIYF. Variable domain in full (rest from reference TRBV18 and TRBJ1-3): NAGVMQNPRHLVRRRGQEARLRCSPMKGHSHVYWYRQLPEEGLKFMVYLQKENIIDESGMPKERFSAEFPKEGPSILRIQQVVRGDSAAYFCASSPQGRGGNTIYFGEGSWLTVV.

This chain uses TRBV18 with TRBJ1-2; maybe TRBD1 (5 bases). This CDR3 has 12 amino acids. Trimming removed 6 bases from V and 5 bases from J, with 10 bases in between. CDR1 and CDR2 from the germline V gene are KGHSH and LQKENI. The CDR3 region has the DNA TGTGCCAGCTCCCCAGGGAGGTATGGCTACACCTTC. Its translation is CASSPGRYGYTF.

The J gene is TRBJ2-3, the V gene TRBV20-1; no definite D call. Germline CDR1 reads DFQATT; CDR2 reads SNEGSKA (reference sequence). The CDR3 length is 11 residues. Trimming stripped 6 bases from V and 5 bases from J, with 9 bases between. The CDR3 DNA reads as TGCAGTGCAGAGAGTGTAGATACGCAGTATTTT. Protein product: CSAESVDTQYF.

The V gene is TRBV13, the J gene TRBJ2-1; maybe TRBD2 (6 bases). The CDR3 is made up of 15 amino acids. Germline V lookup: CDR1 PRHDT, CDR2 FYEKMQ (reference sequence). V was cut by 5 bases and J by 2 bases, with 13 bases left in between. The CDR3 DNA reads TGTGCCAGCAGCCTTTATAGGAGGGCCTACAATGAGCAGTTCTTC. Its protein product is CASSLYRRAYNEQFF.

The chain couples TRBV25-1 to TRBJ2-2; TRBD2 aligns across 7 bases. V gave up 7 bases and J gave up 6 bases; unmatched junction bases: 14. Germline V CDR1 and CDR2: MGHDK, SYGVNS. The CDR3 contains 16 residues. As DNA, the CDR3 is TGTGCCAGCAATAGTGCGGGAGCCTCTCTCTCCGGGGAGCTGTTTTTT. Translated: CASNSAGASLSGELFF. Based on the CDR3 plus reference TRBV25-1 and TRBJ2-2, the full variable domain is EADIYQTPRYLVIGTGKKITLECSQTMGHDKMYWYQQDPGMELHLIHYSYGVNSTEKGDLSSESTVSRIRTEHFPLTLESARPSHTSQYLCASNSAGASLSGELFFGEGSRLTVL.

The V call is TRBV30, the J call TRBJ1-1, with D uncertain. CDR3 length equals 12 residues. V was cut by 0 bases and J by 6 bases, with 8 bases left in between. Germline CDR1 GTSNPN, CDR2 SVGIG (reference sequence). The CDR3 is CAWSVAVAEAFF. CDR3 coding DNA: TGTGCCTGGAGTGTTGCGGTGGCTGAAGCTTTCTTT.

The rearrangement joins TRBV30 to TRBJ2-7, with D maybe TRBD1 (5 bases). V gave up 3 bases and J gave up 6 bases, with 12 bases separating them. The CDR3 extends over 12 amino acids. Per the germline V gene, CDR1 is GTSNPN and CDR2 is SVGIG (reference sequence). CDR3 DNA sequence: TGTGCCTGGAGGTCAAGGGGAATCGAGCAGTACTTC. Protein product: CAWRSRGIEQYF.

This clone has a single count. This sequence joins TRBV21-1 and TRBJ1-5; the table assigns TRBD1, which was not confirmed against the DNA. TRBV21-1 is a known pseudogene. This CDR3 is built from 19 residues. As DNA, the CDR3 is TGTGCCAGCAGCAAAGAATTTGGGGACAAAATATATAGCAATCAGCCCCAGCATTTT. This sequence encodes CASSKEFGDKIYSNQPQHF.

This rearrangement joins TRBV4-1 to TRBJ1-2, with unresolved D. This CDR3 is built from 16 residues. V shed 6 bases and J shed 0 bases, with 17 bases lying between them. Germline V gene lookup returns CDR1 MGHRA and CDR2 YSYEKL. The CDR3 DNA reads as TGCGCCAGCAGTTCAAACGTCGGGATTACTAACTATGGCTACACCTTC. Translated: CASSSNVGITNYGYTF.

This chain connects TRBV25-1 to TRBJ2-7, with 9 bases aligning to TRBD2. The CDR3 spans 14 residues. J lost 7 bases, V lost 2 bases, and 6 bases had no gene match. Germline CDR1 MGHDK, CDR2 SYGVNS. Here the CDR3 reads CASSEHLAGYEQYF. The CDR3, as DNA: TGTGCCAGCAGTGAACACCTAGCGGGATATGAGCAGTACTTC.

The genes are TRBV10-3 and TRBJ2-2, with a possible D match to TRBD1 (6 bases). This CDR3 has 14 residues. Germline loops: CDR1 ENHRY, CDR2 SYGVKD. Trimming stripped 3 bases from V and 5 bases from J, with 10 bases between. CDR3 loop: CAISDHRETGELFF. The DNA of the CDR3 is TGTGCCATCAGTGACCACAGGGAAACCGGGGAGCTGTTTTTT.

J is TRBJ2-2 and V is TRBV6-2 or TRBV6-3; TRBD1 matches 7 bases. Germline CDR1 and CDR2: MNHEY and SVGEGT. The V segment lost 5 bases and the J segment 8 bases; nucleotides outside the gene matches: 2. The CDR3 sequence is 12 residues long. The CDR3 DNA sequence: TGTGCCAGCAGTAAGGACAGGGGGGAGCTGTTTTTT. As protein: CASSKDRGELFF.

The gene calls are TRBV5-1 and TRBJ2-7; TRBD1 matches 9 bases. The germline V gene has CDR1 SGHRS and CDR2 YFSETQ. The CDR3 is 14 amino acids. V was clipped by 4 bases and J by 5 bases; unmatched bases: 7. In DNA, the CDR3 is TGCGCCAGCAGCCCGACCGGGACAGGGAACGAGCAGTACTTC. Translating it yields CASSPTGTGNEQYF.

This clone has a single count. This chain joins TRBV13 and TRBJ1-1; 8 bases line up with TRBD1. Germline CDR1 is PRHDT and CDR2 is FYEKMQ (reference sequence). The CDR3 runs to 16 residues. The V segment lost 2 bases and the J segment 0 bases; nucleotides outside the gene matches: 5. The CDR3 spells CASSLSNRGLNTEAFF. The CDR3 DNA reads TGTGCCAGCAGCTTATCCAACAGGGGGTTGAACACTGAAGCTTTCTTT.

The chain couples TRBV25-1 to TRBJ2-3, with 14 bases aligning to TRBD2. The CDR3 is 17 residues long. V was pared by 5 bases and J by 4 bases, with 8 bases of the junction left unmatched. Germline lookup yields CDR1 MGHDK and CDR2 SYGVNS. In DNA, the CDR3 is TGTGCCAGCAGTCCGACTAGCGGGAGGGGAGGTTCAGATACGCAGTATTTT. This sequence encodes CASSPTSGRGGSDTQYF.

V usage is TRBV7-9 and J usage is TRBJ2-7, with a tentative D call TRBD1 (5 bases). CDR3 length: 17 amino acids. The germline V gene encodes CDR1 SEHNR and CDR2 FQNEAQ (reference sequence). V lost 5 bases, J lost 4 bases, and 24 bases lay in between. This CDR3 is CASSPNPGQYRRYEQYF. Written as DNA, the CDR3 is TGTGCCAGCAGCCCTAACCCTGGACAATACCGTAGGTACGAGCAGTACTTC.

CDR3 sequence (DNA): TGTGCCAGCACCCCAATCGAGTTGGGGCTTAATACGCAGTATTTT. As protein: CASTPIELGLNTQYF. This rearrangement joins TRBV25-1 to TRBJ2-3, with D possibly being TRBD1 (5 bases). V shed 7 bases and J shed 7 bases, with 21 bases lying between them. Per the germline V gene, CDR1 is MGHDK and CDR2 is SYGVNS. CDR3 size: 15 residues.

This chain connects TRBV4-3 to TRBJ2-7, with 11 bases identical to TRBD2. The V gene's germline CDR1 is LGHNA and CDR2 YSLEER. The V and J ends lost 5 bases and 2 bases, in that order; junction bases with no gene match: 5. The CDR3 has 15 residues. Here the CDR3 DNA reads TGCGCCAGCAGCACCGGGACTAGCGGTACCTACGAGCAGTACTTC. It translates to CASSTGTSGTYEQYF.

J is TRBJ2-1 and V is TRBV19; 10 bases agree with TRBD2. Trimming removed 7 bases from V and 6 bases from J; junction bases left unmatched: 6. Germline CDR1 reads LNHDA; CDR2 reads SQIVND (reference sequence). The CDR3 is 14 residues long. As DNA, the CDR3 is TGTGCCAGTACAGCGGGAGGGCCTTTCAATGAGCAGTTCTTC. Translating it yields CASTAGGPFNEQFF.

The gene calls are TRBV5-1 and TRBJ2-7; D is undetermined. There are 13 residues in the CDR3. Trimming shortened V by 4 bases and J by 0 bases, and 8 bases separated the two germline ends. Germline V gene lookup returns CDR1 SGHRS and CDR2 YFSETQ. The CDR3 sequence: CASSPGSSYEQYF. Here the CDR3 DNA reads TGCGCCAGCAGCCCGGGTAGCTCCTACGAGCAGTACTTC. Drawing the rest from reference TRBV5-1 and TRBJ2-7, the complete variable domain is KAGVTQTPRYLIKTRGQQVTLSCSPISGHRSVSWYQQTPGQGLQFLFEYFSETQRNKGNFPGRFSGRQFSNSRSEMNVSTLELGDSALYLCASSPGSSYEQYFGPGTRLTVT.

This clone occurred once. V usage is TRBV7-9 and J usage is TRBJ2-5, with 8 bases that match TRBD1. V lost 4 bases to trimming and J lost 7 bases; unmatched junction nucleotides: 5. The CDR3 loop spans 13 amino acids. Per the germline V gene, CDR1 is SEHNR and CDR2 is FQNEAQ (reference sequence). CDR3 protein: CASSSTGVGTQYF. As DNA, the CDR3 is TGTGCCAGCAGCTCGACAGGGGTGGGGACCCAGTACTTC.

This clone came up once. V is TRBV6-1 and J is TRBJ2-3; 8 positions match TRBD2. The CDR3 is 14 amino acids. The germline CDR1 and CDR2 sequences are MNHNS and SASEGT. V shed 1 base, J shed 14 bases, and the junction held 11 bases outside the gene matches. CDR3 in amino acids: CASSEGGTRREVYF. The CDR3 nucleotides read TGTGCCAGCAGTGAAGGGGGCACCCGGCGGGAGGTGTATTTT.

The genes are TRBV12-3 or TRBV12-4 and TRBJ1-4, with 8 bases fitting TRBD1. CDR3 length: 13 amino acids. Germline trimming cut 7 bases from V and 7 bases from J; bases unmatched to any gene: 5. The CDR3 protein is CASKQGAGEKLFF. CDR3 bases: TGTGCCAGCAAGCAGGGGGCTGGTGAAAAACTGTTTTTT.